The 28 T cell receptor beta chains below come from one sample, sequenced in a study of T cell changes during pregnancy in multiple sclerosis. Clones were read by immunoSEQ multiplex PCR, and TCRdb kept only the in-frame ones, dropping some. The sample gives approximately 40,000 clones, roughly nine tenths of which show up once; 0.75% to 0.85% is in the top ten. Material: CD4+ T cells from peripheral blood mononuclear cells, obtained before pregnancy. These receptor sequences come from a female donor with multiple sclerosis, enrolled in a pregnancy study.

The V gene is TRBV15, the J gene TRBJ1-2; D is unresolved. Germline values: CDR1 LNHNV, CDR2 YYDKDF (reference sequence). Trimming cost V 1 base and J 5 bases, with 8 bases left between them. The CDR3 extends over 13 amino acids. The CDR3 region has the DNA TGTGCCACCAGCAGAGGGGCCTCTTATGGCTACACCTTC. Protein: CATSRGASYGYTF.

The chain uses TRBV18 and TRBJ2-1, with D uncertain. The CDR3 loop spans 13 amino acids. The V and J ends lost 5 bases and 10 bases respectively, with 15 bases between them. Germline V gene sequence: CDR1 KGHSH, CDR2 LQKENI. Here the CDR3 DNA reads TGTGCCAGCTCATCAGAGAGGCAGAACGAGCAGTTCTTC. It translates to CASSSERQNEQFF.

The rearrangement joins TRBV29-1 to TRBJ1-5; the match to TRBD1 covers 7 bases. The CDR3 totals 14 residues. CDR1 is SQVTM and CDR2 is ANQGSEA in the germline V gene. Trimming at V came to 7 bases and at J to 0 bases, leaving 6 bases not matched to a gene. The CDR3 spells CSALTGVSNQPQHF. The CDR3 DNA reads TGCAGCGCCTTAACAGGGGTTAGCAATCAGCCCCAGCATTTT.

The chain has TRBV6-5 and TRBJ2-7; 11 positions agree with TRBD1. The V segment lost 6 bases and the J segment 5 bases; nucleotides outside the gene matches: 9. CDR3 size: 15 residues. Germline CDR1 reads MNHEY; CDR2 reads SVGAGI. CDR3 loop: CASSQPGTGGHEQYF. CDR3 nucleotides: TGTGCCAGCAGCCAACCCGGGACAGGGGGACACGAGCAGTACTTC.

The genes are TRBV28 and TRBJ2-7, with D tentatively TRBD1 (6 bases). The V gene lost 3 bases and the J gene lost 7 bases, with 13 bases spanning the gap. CDR3 size: 13 residues. CDR1 is MDHEN and CDR2 is SYDVKM in the germline V gene. The CDR3 here is CASSFLVGGEQYF. The CDR3 DNA sequence: TGTGCCAGCAGTTTTCTCGTAGGGGGAGAGCAGTACTTC.

The genes are TRBV9 and TRBJ2-7; 9 nucleotides agree with TRBD2. From germline, CDR1 is SGDLS and CDR2 YYNGEE. The CDR3 consists of 17 residues. Trimming took 0 bases from V and 5 from J; bases not matched to a gene: 12. This CDR3 reads CASSVAPGGLAPDEQYF. In DNA, the CDR3 is TGTGCCAGCAGCGTAGCCCCCGGGGGACTAGCCCCTGACGAGCAGTACTTC.

This chain joins TRBV30 and TRBJ1-3; D is unresolved. Trimming took off 5 bases at V and 0 bases at J, with 14 bases between the two ends. The CDR3 is made up of 15 amino acids. Germline assignment: CDR1 GTSNPN and CDR2 SVGIG (reference sequence). As DNA, the CDR3 is TGTGCCTGGGCTAGTCCCTCGGTCTCTGGAAACACCATATATTTT. It translates to CAWASPSVSGNTIYF.

This chain links TRBV5-8 with TRBJ2-1; no clear D. V was cut by 0 bases and J by 4 bases, with 11 bases left in between. The germline V gene has CDR1 SGHTS and CDR2 YDEGEE. There are 15 residues in the CDR3. The CDR3 here is CASSLVSSRYNEQFF. The CDR3 region has the DNA TGTGCCAGCAGCTTGGTGTCGTCGAGATACAATGAGCAGTTCTTC. Together with reference TRBV5-8 and TRBJ2-1, the CDR3 gives the full variable domain: EAGVTQSPTHLIKTRGQQATLRCSPISGHTSVYWYQQALGLGLQFLLWYDEGEERNRGNFPPRFSGRQFPNYSSELNVNALELEDSALYLCASSLVSSRYNEQFFGPGTRLTVL.

The J gene is TRBJ1-6, the V gene TRBV7-8; the D is unclear. Trimming removed 5 bases from V and 8 bases from J, with 13 bases in between. The CDR3 spans 14 residues. The germline CDR1 and CDR2 sequences are SGHVS and FQNEAQ. The CDR3 spells CASSHGVGDSPLHF. Written as DNA, the CDR3 is TGTGCCAGCAGCCACGGAGTCGGGGATTCACCCCTCCACTTT.

This chain uses TRBV28 with TRBJ1-2, with D perhaps TRBD1 (6 bases). The V gene lost 8 bases and the J gene lost 2 bases, with 12 bases spanning the gap. In germline, CDR1 is MDHEN, CDR2 SYDVKM. CDR3 length equals 13 residues. This CDR3 reads CASVRGGNYGYTF. The CDR3, as DNA: TGTGCCAGCGTTCGGGGGGGCAACTATGGCTACACCTTC.

This rearrangement joins TRBV28 to TRBJ2-7; D possibly corresponds to TRBD2 (6 bases). CDR3 size: 15 residues. V was trimmed by 0 bases and J by 0 bases, leaving 9 bases between them. Germline assignment: CDR1 MDHEN and CDR2 SYDVKM. CDR3: CASSLWVGLSYEQYF. CDR3 nucleotides: TGTGCCAGCAGTTTATGGGTGGGACTCTCCTACGAGCAGTACTTC.

V is TRBV7-2 and J is TRBJ2-3, with 8 positions matching TRBD2. This CDR3 comprises 15 residues. V lost 5 bases to trimming and J lost 2 bases; unmatched junction nucleotides: 6. In germline, CDR1 is SGHTA, CDR2 FQGNSA. The CDR3 loop reads CASSTRGGPTDTQYF. Written as DNA, the CDR3 is TGTGCCAGCAGCACCCGGGGGGGCCCCACAGATACGCAGTATTTT.

The V and J genes are TRBV14 and TRBJ2-7; 7 nucleotides align to TRBD2. The CDR3 consists of 16 residues. CDR1 and CDR2 from the germline V gene are SGHDN and FVKESK. Trimming at V came to 3 bases and at J to 4 bases, leaving 12 bases not matched to a gene. The CDR3 is CASSHLVGGSQYEQYF. The CDR3 DNA is TGTGCCAGCAGCCATTTGGTCGGCGGGAGTCAGTACGAGCAGTACTTC.

This rearrangement joins TRBV19 to TRBJ2-6; no clear D gene. This CDR3 contains 14 residues. V lost 2 bases and J lost 3, with 5 bases in between. The germline V gene has CDR1 LNHDA and CDR2 SQIVND (reference sequence). In DNA form, the CDR3 reads TGTGCCAGTAGTATAAGGAGTGGGGCCAACGTCCTGACTTTC. Translating it yields CASSIRSGANVLTF.

V is TRBV6-4 and J is TRBJ2-3, with no clear D. Trimming removed 2 bases at V and 1 base at J, with 7 bases between. CDR1 is MRHNA, CDR2 SNTAGT, per germline. The CDR3 extends over 14 amino acids. CDR3 region: CASSDAQGTDTQYF. CDR3 sequence (DNA): TGTGCCAGCAGTGACGCGCAGGGCACAGATACGCAGTATTTT.

The chain joins TRBV4-2 to TRBJ2-3; 10 nucleotides match TRBD2. Germline values: CDR1 LGHNA, CDR2 YNFKEQ. Trimming at V came to 0 bases and at J to 5 bases, leaving 2 bases not matched to a gene. The CDR3 is 15 amino acids. CDR3 in DNA: TGTGCCAGCAGCCAAGAAGGGACTAGCGTAGATACGCAGTATTTT. Encoded protein: CASSQEGTSVDTQYF.

This clone has just one count. The rearrangement joins TRBV7-2 to TRBJ2-4; the D gene is possibly TRBD2 (5 bases). The CDR3 totals 12 residues. The V gene's germline CDR1 is SGHTA and CDR2 FQGNSA. V gave up 6 bases and J gave up 5 bases, with 8 bases separating them. In DNA, the CDR3 is TGTGCCAGCAGTTTCGGGGAAAACATTCAGTACTTC. Amino acids: CASSFGENIQYF.

CDR3 residues: CASSLLGATNEKLFF. Written as DNA, the CDR3 is TGTGCCAGCAGTTTATTAGGGGCAACTAATGAAAAACTGTTTTTT. The genes are TRBV28 and TRBJ1-4; maybe TRBD1 (5 bases). V was trimmed by 1 base and J by 0 bases, leaving 6 bases between them. CDR1 and CDR2 (germline): MDHEN, SYDVKM. The CDR3 runs 15 residues.

This clone occurred once. The V call is TRBV15, the J call TRBJ2-7; tentatively, D is TRBD2 (7 bases). This CDR3 comprises 15 residues. Between the trimmed V and J ends, which lost 4 bases and 2 bases, there was a span of 15 bases. Germline lookup yields CDR1 LNHNV and CDR2 YYDKDF (reference sequence). The CDR3, as DNA: TGTGCCACCAGCAAAGGAAGGGGGACTACCTACGAGCAGTACTTC. Translated: CATSKGRGTTYEQYF.

The chain has TRBV6-1 and TRBJ1-1, with D possibly being TRBD1 (5 bases). Germline V lookup: CDR1 MNHNS, CDR2 SASEGT. The CDR3 has 12 residues. Trimming shortened V by 2 bases and J by 8 bases, and 9 bases separated the two germline ends. The CDR3: CASSERPGEAFF. The CDR3 DNA is TGTGCCAGCAGTGAACGACCAGGGGAAGCTTTCTTT.

This clone was counted a single time. The V call is TRBV19, the J call TRBJ1-5; D is unclear. CDR3 length equals 12 residues. Per the germline V gene, CDR1 is LNHDA and CDR2 is SQIVND (reference sequence). Trimming took off 7 bases at V and 4 bases at J, with 8 bases between the two ends. The CDR3 region is CASTLGNQPQHF. In DNA form, the CDR3 reads TGTGCCAGTACCCTCGGGAATCAGCCCCAGCATTTT. The whole variable domain, filled in from reference TRBV19 and TRBJ1-5, reads DGGITQSPKYLFRKEGQNVTLSCEQNLNHDAMYWYRQDPGQGLRLIYYSQIVNDFQKGDIAEGYSVSREKKESFPLTVTSAQKNPTAFYLCASTLGNQPQHFGDGTRLSIL.

The J gene is TRBJ2-5, the V gene TRBV30; 9 bases are a match to TRBD1. CDR3 size: 14 residues. Germline V lookup: CDR1 GTSNPN, CDR2 SVGIG (reference sequence). After removal of 2 bases from V and 3 bases from J, the junction contained 4 bases not matched to a gene. The CDR3 spells CAWSPGTGKETQYF. The CDR3 DNA follows: TGTGCCTGGAGTCCCGGGACAGGGAAAGAGACCCAGTACTTC.

V is TRBV4-2 and J is TRBJ2-2; D may be TRBD1 (5 bases). CDR3 size: 13 residues. Germline V lookup: CDR1 LGHNA, CDR2 YNFKEQ. Trimming stripped 1 base from V and 5 bases from J, with 5 bases between. CDR3 nucleotides: TGTGCCAGCAGCCAAGCAGGGACCGGGGAGCTGTTTTTT. Protein sequence: CASSQAGTGELFF.

The chain is built from TRBV27 and TRBJ2-7; the D is unclear. There are 12 residues in the CDR3. The V gene's germline CDR1 is MNHEY and CDR2 SMNVEV (reference sequence). Trimming pared 4 bases from V and 2 bases from J, leaving 6 bases between. The CDR3 coding sequence is TGTGCCAGCAGTTCACAAACCTACGAGCAGTACTTC. This encodes CASSSQTYEQYF.

The genes are TRBV10-3 and TRBJ2-1; tentatively, D is TRBD2 (6 bases). The CDR3 runs to 15 residues. The germline V gene encodes CDR1 ENHRY and CDR2 SYGVKD. The V end was cut by 2 bases, the J end by 4 bases, with 12 bases between. The CDR3 protein is CAISEGLPLYNEQFF. CDR3 sequence (DNA): TGTGCCATCAGTGAGGGACTACCACTTTACAATGAGCAGTTCTTC.

The chain joins TRBV28 to TRBJ2-7, with D hard to call. CDR3 length: 14 residues. V gave up 7 bases and J gave up 1 base, with 14 bases separating them. CDR1 MDHEN and CDR2 SYDVKM come from the germline V gene. The CDR3 nucleotides read TGTGCCAGCATCCACGCCGTCGGGTCCTACGAGCAGTACTTC. It is translated as CASIHAVGSYEQYF.

This CDR3 reads CASSWGISGSPQETQYF. As DNA, the CDR3 is TGTGCCAGCAGTTGGGGGATTAGCGGGAGCCCTCAAGAGACCCAGTACTTC. This sequence joins TRBV7-9 and TRBJ2-5, with TRBD2 identical over 9 bases. Germline V lookup: CDR1 SEHNR, CDR2 FQNEAQ (reference sequence). The CDR3 has 17 residues. Trimming cost V 6 bases and J 2 bases; bases outside gene matches: 13. The variable domain in full, with the rest retrieved from reference TRBV7-9 and TRBJ2-5, is DTGVSQNPRHKITKRGQNVTFRCDPISEHNRLYWYRQTLGQGPEFLTYFQNEAQLEKSRLLSDRFSAERPKGSFSTLEIQRTEQGDSAMYLCASSWGISGSPQETQYFGPGTRLLVL.

The chain employs TRBV6-1 and TRBJ2-7, with D uncertain. From germline, CDR1 is MNHNS and CDR2 SASEGT. This CDR3 is 12 amino acids long. Between the trimmed V and J ends, which lost 7 bases and 3 bases, there was a span of 10 bases. CDR3 amino acids: CASNGLGYEQYF. The CDR3 region has the DNA TGTGCCAGCAACGGCCTAGGCTACGAGCAGTACTTC.